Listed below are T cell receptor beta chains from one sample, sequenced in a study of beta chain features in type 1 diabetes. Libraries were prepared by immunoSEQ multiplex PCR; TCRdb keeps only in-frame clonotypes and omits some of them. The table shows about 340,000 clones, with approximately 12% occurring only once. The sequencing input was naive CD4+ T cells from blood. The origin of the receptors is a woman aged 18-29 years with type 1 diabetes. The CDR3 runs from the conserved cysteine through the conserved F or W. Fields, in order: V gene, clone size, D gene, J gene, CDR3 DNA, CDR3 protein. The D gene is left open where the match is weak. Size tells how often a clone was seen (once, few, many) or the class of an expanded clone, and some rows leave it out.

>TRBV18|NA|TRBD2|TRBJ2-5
TGTGCCAGCTCACCCTTACTAGCGGACCAAGAGACCCAGTACTTC
CASSPLLADQETQYF
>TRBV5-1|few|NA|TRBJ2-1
TGCGCCAGCAGCTCCCAAGGGGGGGAGCTTGAGCAGTTCTTC
CASSSQGGELEQFF
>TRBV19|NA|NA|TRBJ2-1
TGTGCCAGTAGTATCGTATTCAATGAGCAGTTCTTC
CASSIVFNEQFF
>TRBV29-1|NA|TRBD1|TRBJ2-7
TGCAGCGCTATAAAATCGGTAGGGGGCAAAGGCTACGAGCAGTACTTC
CSAIKSVGGKGYEQYF
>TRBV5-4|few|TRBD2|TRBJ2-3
TGTGCCAGCAGCTTGGGACTAGCGGACCTCGGGACAGATACGCAGTATTTT
CASSLGLADLGTDTQYF
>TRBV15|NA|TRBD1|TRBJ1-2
TGTGCCACCAGCCAACAGGGGACAGGGTACTCGGAATTGGATGGCTACACCTTC
CATSQQGTGYSELDGYTF
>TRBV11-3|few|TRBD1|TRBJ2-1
TGTGCCAGCACCAATCGAAGGACAGGGGCAGTATGGTCCTACAATGAGCAGTTCTTC
CASTNRRTGAVWSYNEQFF
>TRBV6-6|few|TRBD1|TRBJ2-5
TGTGCCAGCAGGAGACGGGACAGGGGGCCGGGCGAGACCCAGTACTTC
CASRRRDRGPGETQYF
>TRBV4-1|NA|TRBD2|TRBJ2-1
TGCGCCAGCAGCCAAGGAAGGCTAGCGGGAGGGAATGAGCAGTTCTTC
CASSQGRLAGGNEQFF
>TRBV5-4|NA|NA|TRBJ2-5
TGTGCCAGCAGCTTCCGGCAGGGACAAGAGACCCAGTACTTC
CASSFRQGQETQYF
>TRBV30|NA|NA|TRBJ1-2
TGTGCCTGGAGTGTCGGGGGTACACTTTATGGCTACACCTTC
CAWSVGGTLYGYTF
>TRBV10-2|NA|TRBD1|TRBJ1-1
TGCGCCAGCAGTGATCAGGGGGCGCGGGAAGCTTTCTTT
CASSDQGAREAFF
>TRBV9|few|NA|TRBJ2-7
TGTGCCAGCAGCGTTCGAAGCGGGCCCTACGAGCAGTACTTC
CASSVRSGPYEQYF
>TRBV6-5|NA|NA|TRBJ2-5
TGTGCCAGCAGCCCGGTTGGGGTTGCGGGAGAGACCCAGTACTTC
CASSPVGVAGETQYF
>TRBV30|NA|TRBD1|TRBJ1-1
TGTGCCTGGAGGGTAGACAGGGGTGACACTGAAGCTTTCTTT
CAWRVDRGDTEAFF
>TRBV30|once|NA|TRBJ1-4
TGTGCCTGGAGGCCGGGGGGCGGCCCTAATGAAAAACTGTTTTTT
CAWRPGGGPNEKLFF
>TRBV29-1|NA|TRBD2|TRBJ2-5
TGCAGCGTTGCGTTCAGCGGGAGGACCCTAAAAGAGACCCAGTACTTC
CSVAFSGRTLKETQYF
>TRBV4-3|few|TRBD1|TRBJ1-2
TGCGCCAGCAGCTTATTGGGACAGGGGAACTATGGCTACACCTTC
CASSLLGQGNYGYTF
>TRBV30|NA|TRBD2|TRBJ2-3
TGTGCCTGGAGTGCGGCTAGCGGGGGCACAGATACGCAGTATTTT
CAWSAASGGTDTQYF
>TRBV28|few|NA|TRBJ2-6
TGTGCCAGCAGTTTCGCAGGATCTGGGGCCAACGTCCTGACTTTC
CASSFAGSGANVLTF
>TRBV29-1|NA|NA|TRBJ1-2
TGCAGCGCCGGGGAGTTATATGGCTACACCTTC
CSAGELYGYTF
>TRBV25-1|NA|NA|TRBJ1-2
TGTGCCAGCAGTGAAGACAGGATCTATGGCTACACCTTC
CASSEDRIYGYTF
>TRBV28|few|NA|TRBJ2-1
TGTGCCAGCAGCTACGGGCTGATAGGAGGTATTTTTAACAATGAGCAGTTCTTC
CASSYGLIGGIFNNEQFF
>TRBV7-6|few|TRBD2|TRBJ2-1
TGTGCCAGCAGGGGCGAGGGGACTAGCGGGATGTACAATGAGCAGTTCTTC
CASRGEGTSGMYNEQFF
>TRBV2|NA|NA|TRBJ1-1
TGTGCCAGCAGTGAATTAGGCTCGGGGAACACTGAAGCTTTCTTT
CASSELGSGNTEAFF
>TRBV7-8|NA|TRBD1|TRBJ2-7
TGTGCCAGCAGCTCCTGGGACAGGAGAAGCTACGAGCAGTACTTC
CASSSWDRRSYEQYF
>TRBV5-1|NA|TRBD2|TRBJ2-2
TGCGCCAGCGGAGGACTAGCGGATTTCACCGGGGAGCTGTTTTTT
CASGGLADFTGELFF
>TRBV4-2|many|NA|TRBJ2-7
TGTGCCAGCAGGCGGGTAGGGAACTACGAGCAGTACTTC
CASRRVGNYEQYF